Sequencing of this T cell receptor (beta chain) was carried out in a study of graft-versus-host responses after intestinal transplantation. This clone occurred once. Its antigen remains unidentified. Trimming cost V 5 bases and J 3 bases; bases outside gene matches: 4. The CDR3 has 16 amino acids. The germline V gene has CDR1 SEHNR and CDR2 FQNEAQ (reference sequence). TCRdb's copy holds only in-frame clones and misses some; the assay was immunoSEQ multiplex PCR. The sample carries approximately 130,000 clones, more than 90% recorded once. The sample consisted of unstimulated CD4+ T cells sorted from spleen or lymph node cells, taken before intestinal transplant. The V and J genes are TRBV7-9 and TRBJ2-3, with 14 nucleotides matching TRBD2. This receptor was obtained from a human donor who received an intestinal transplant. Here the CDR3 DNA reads TGTGCCAGCAGCCAGGGACTAGCGGGGGCAACAGATACGCAGTATTTT. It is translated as CASSQGLAGATDTQYF.